This is a list of T cell receptor beta chains from one sample in a study of T cells in Graves' hyperthyroidism and ophthalmopathy. TCRdb called the multiplex PCR reads again in MiXCR, with one record for every CDR3 protein. The top ten clones hold roughly 17% of a sample with approximately 720,000 distinct CDR3 sequences, approximately 19% of them seen once. The material sequenced was blood. The source is a woman aged 50 to 60 with Graves' hyperthyroidism that later progressed to Graves' ophthalmopathy. Each CDR3 is given with its conserved first and last residue. A D gene is named only where the DNA matches it firmly. Clone size is shown for a subset of rows, as once, few, many or a class of expanded clone.

D	size	V	J	CDR3	DNA
-	-	TRBV11-2	TRBJ2-1	CASSGLSLNSYNEQFF	TGTGCCAGCAGCGGCCTGTCTTTGAACTCCTACAATGAGCAGTTCTTC
-	few	TRBV6-5	TRBJ1-2	CASSYRELYGYTF	TGTGCCAGCAGTTATAGGGAACTCTATGGCTACACCTTC
TRBD2	-	TRBV9	TRBJ2-2	CASSGSGGAGTGELFF	TGTGCCAGCAGCGGTAGCGGGGGGGCTGGCACCGGGGAGCTGTTTTTT
-	many	TRBV5-5	TRBJ2-2	CASSLGWNTGELFF	TGTGCCAGCAGCTTGGGGTGGAACACCGGGGAGCTGTTTTTT
-	-	TRBV25-1	TRBJ1-3	CASSESSEGFGKAIYF	TGTGCCAGCAGTGAATCGTCTGAGGGTTTTGGGAAGGCCATATATTTT
-	-	TRBV27	TRBJ1-2	CASRPKDTPDYTF	TGTGCCAGCAGGCCGAAGGACACCCCAGACTACACCTTC
-	-	TRBV19	TRBJ2-7	CASSIWGATEQYF	TGTGCCAGTAGTATCTGGGGAGCCACCGAGCAGTACTTC
-	few	TRBV27	TRBJ1-4	CASSSPRGGEKLFF	TGTGCCAGCAGCTCCCCCAGGGGCGGTGAAAAACTGTTTTTT
-	many	TRBV27	TRBJ1-4	CASSFTGGDEKLFF	TGTGCCAGCAGTTTTACCGGGGGTGATGAAAAACTGTTTTTT
-	many	TRBV5-1	TRBJ1-1	CASSLVPGTEAFF	TGCGCCAGCAGCTTGGTTCCCGGGACTGAAGCTTTCTTT
-	once	TRBV13	TRBJ1-1	CASSQRGTVKLNTEAFF	TGTGCCAGCAGCCAAAGGGGGACGGTGAAACTAAACACTGAAGCTTTCTTT
TRBD1	-	TRBV19	TRBJ1-2	CASSYTGGEGYTF	TGTGCCAGTAGTTATACAGGGGGTGAAGGCTACACCTTC
-	-	TRBV19	TRBJ1-3	CASTPTVSGNTIYF	TGTGCCAGTACGCCGACGGTCTCTGGAAACACCATATATTTT
-	many	TRBV7-8	TRBJ1-1	CASSPSGGGFTEAFF	TGTGCCAGCAGCCCCAGTGGAGGGGGATTCACTGAAGCTTTCTTT
-	many	TRBV6-5	TRBJ2-1	CASSYSDRGPGDNEQFF	TGTGCCAGCAGTTACTCGGATCGGGGCCCCGGGGACAATGAGCAGTTCTTC
-	-	TRBV30	TRBJ1-2	CAWRTYNYGYTF	TGTGCCTGGAGGACTTATAACTATGGCTACACCTTC
-	few	TRBV27	TRBJ2-1	CASSLRSGVNEQFF	TGTGCCAGCAGTTTACGTTCAGGCGTCAATGAGCAGTTCTTC
-	many	TRBV6-1	TRBJ2-7	CASRMGAQDEQYF	TGTGCCAGCAGAATGGGGGCTCAGGACGAGCAGTACTTC
-	few	TRBV27	TRBJ1-4	CASRGGGNEKLFF	TGTGCCAGCAGAGGGGGGGGTAATGAAAAACTGTTTTTT